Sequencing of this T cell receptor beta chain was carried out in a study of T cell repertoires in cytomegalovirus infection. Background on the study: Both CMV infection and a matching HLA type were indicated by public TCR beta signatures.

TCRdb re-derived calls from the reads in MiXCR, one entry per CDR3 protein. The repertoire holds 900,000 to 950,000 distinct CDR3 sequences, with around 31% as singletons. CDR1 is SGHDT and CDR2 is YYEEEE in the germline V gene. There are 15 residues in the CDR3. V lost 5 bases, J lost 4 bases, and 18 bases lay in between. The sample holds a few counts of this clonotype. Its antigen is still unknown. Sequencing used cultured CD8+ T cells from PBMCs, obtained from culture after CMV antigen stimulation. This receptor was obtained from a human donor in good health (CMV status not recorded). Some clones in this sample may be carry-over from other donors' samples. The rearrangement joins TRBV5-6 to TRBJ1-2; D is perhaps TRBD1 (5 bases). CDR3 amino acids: CASSPVGDRVYGYTF. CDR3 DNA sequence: TGTGCCAGCAGTCCGGTGGGGGACCGTGTCTATGGCTACACCTTC. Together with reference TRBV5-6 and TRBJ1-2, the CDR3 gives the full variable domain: DAGVTQSPTHLIKTRGQQVTLRCSPKSGHDTVSWYQQALGQGPQFIFQYYEEEERQRGNFPDRFSGHQFPNYSSELNVNALLLGDSALYLCASSPVGDRVYGYTFGSGTRLTVV.